This T cell receptor beta chain comes out of a study of Ad26.COV2.S vaccination and SARS-CoV-2 variants. The V and J ends lost 2 bases and 0 bases, in that order; junction bases with no gene match: 6. This CDR3 comprises 15 residues. The germline V gene encodes CDR1 GTSNPN and CDR2 SVGIG (reference sequence). A remark on this clone: Its antigen is not known.

Some clones are missing from TCRdb's copy, which holds only in-frame ones; the method was immunoSEQ multiplex PCR. This table holds around 170,000 clones, 87% found once. Overall study results and limits: Across vaccine and placebo recipients, the breadth of non-spike TCRs was similar. The TCR-based breadth and depth measures might underestimate overall T cell responses.

This specimen was peripheral blood, taken after recovery from COVID-19. The clonotype comes from a human donor who had recovered from COVID-19. The V and J genes are TRBV30 and TRBJ1-1, with 7 nucleotides matching TRBD1. The CDR3 region is CAWSFGGTVNTEAFF. The CDR3 coding sequence is TGTGCCTGGAGTTTCGGGGGGACAGTGAACACTGAAGCTTTCTTT.